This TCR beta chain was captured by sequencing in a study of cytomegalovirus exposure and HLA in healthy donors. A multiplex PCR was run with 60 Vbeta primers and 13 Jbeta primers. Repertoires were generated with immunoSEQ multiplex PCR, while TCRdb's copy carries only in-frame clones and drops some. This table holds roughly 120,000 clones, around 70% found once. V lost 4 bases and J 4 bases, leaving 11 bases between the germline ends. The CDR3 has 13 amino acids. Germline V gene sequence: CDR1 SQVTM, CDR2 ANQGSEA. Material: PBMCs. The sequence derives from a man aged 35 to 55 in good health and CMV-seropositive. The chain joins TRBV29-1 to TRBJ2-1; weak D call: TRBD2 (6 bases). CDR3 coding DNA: TGCAGCGTTGCGGTAGCGGCTTACAATGAGCAGTTCTTC. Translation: CSVAVAAYNEQFF.